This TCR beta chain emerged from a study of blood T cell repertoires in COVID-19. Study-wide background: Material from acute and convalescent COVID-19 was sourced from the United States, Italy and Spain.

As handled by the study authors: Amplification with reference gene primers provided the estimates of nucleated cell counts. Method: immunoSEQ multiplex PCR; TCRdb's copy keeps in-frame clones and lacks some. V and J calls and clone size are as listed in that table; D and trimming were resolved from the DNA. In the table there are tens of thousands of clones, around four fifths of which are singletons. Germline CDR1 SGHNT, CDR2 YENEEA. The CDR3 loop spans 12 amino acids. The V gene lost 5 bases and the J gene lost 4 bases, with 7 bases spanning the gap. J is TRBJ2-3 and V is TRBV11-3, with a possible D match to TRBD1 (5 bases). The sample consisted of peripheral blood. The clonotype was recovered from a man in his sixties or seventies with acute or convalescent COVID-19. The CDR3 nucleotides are TGTGCCAGCAGCCAGACAGCAGATACGCAGTATTTT. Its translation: CASSQTADTQYF. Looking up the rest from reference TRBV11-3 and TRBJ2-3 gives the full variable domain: EAGVVQSPRYKIIEKKQPVAFWCNPISGHNTLYWYLQNLGQGPELLIRYENEEAVDDSQLPKDRFSAERLKGVDSTLKIQPAELGDSAVYLCASSQTADTQYFGPGTRLTVL.